Listed here are 21 T cell receptor beta chains from one sample, sequenced in a study of cytomegalovirus exposure and HLA in healthy donors. Amplification used 60 Vbeta primers and 13 Jbeta primers. Libraries were prepared by immunoSEQ multiplex PCR; TCRdb keeps only in-frame clonotypes and omits some of them. The sample holds some 67,000 clones; over 70% are singletons and the top ten take around 7.6%. Sequenced sample: PBMCs. The receptors were sampled from a man between 60 and 75 years old in good health and CMV-seropositive.

This clone was detected a few times. This CDR3 reads CASSRQEEYGYTF. CDR3 in DNA: TGTGCCAGCAGTCGACAGGAAGAGTATGGCTACACCTTC. V is TRBV27 and J is TRBJ1-2; tentatively, D is TRBD1 (6 bases). This CDR3 comprises 13 residues. Germline values: CDR1 MNHEY, CDR2 SMNVEV (reference sequence). V lost 5 bases, J lost 5 bases, and 12 bases lay in between.

This chain connects TRBV27 to TRBJ1-5; tentatively, D is TRBD1 (6 bases). There are 13 residues in the CDR3. Germline V gives CDR1 MNHEY, CDR2 SMNVEV (reference sequence). With 6 bases removed from V and 7 bases from J, the gap between germline ends came to 13 bases. CDR3 region: CASSYTGLQPQHF. Written as DNA, the CDR3 is TGTGCCAGCAGCTATACAGGGTTGCAGCCCCAGCATTTT.

The chain uses TRBV19 and TRBJ1-5; 8 positions agree with TRBD1. Per the germline V gene, CDR1 is LNHDA and CDR2 is SQIVND (reference sequence). J lost 3 bases, V lost 3 bases, and 10 bases had no gene match. This CDR3 is 17 amino acids long. CDR3 DNA: TGTGCCAGTAGTATCATACCCCAGGGGGCCTTCAATCAGCCCCAGCATTTT. Protein: CASSIIPQGAFNQPQHF.

On this clone itself: The junction departs from the called germline gene at one end, perhaps through a read error. The chain combines TRBV5-1 with TRBJ1-1; 10 bases line up with TRBD1. The CDR3 totals 17 residues. In germline, CDR1 is SGHRS, CDR2 YFSETQ. CDR3 nucleotide sequence: TGCGCCAGCAGCCCGACAGGGGGCATTGGTTCGAACCCTGAAGCTTTCTTT. This translates into CASSPTGGIGSNPEAFF.

The chain links TRBV6-1 to TRBJ2-1; 10 nucleotides align to TRBD2. The germline V gene encodes CDR1 MNHNS and CDR2 SASEGT. With V trimmed by 2 bases and J by 6 bases, 7 bases remained unmatched. The CDR3 loop spans 16 amino acids. The CDR3 protein is CASSESLAGAGNEQFF. As DNA, the CDR3 is TGTGCCAGCAGTGAATCGCTAGCGGGAGCTGGCAATGAGCAGTTCTTC.

The genes are TRBV19 and TRBJ2-1; the D gene is possibly TRBD1 (6 bases). V lost 6 bases to trimming and J lost 6 bases, with 12 bases between them. This CDR3 is built from 13 residues. Germline CDR1 reads LNHDA; CDR2 reads SQIVND (reference sequence). The CDR3: CASSLQGSNEQFF. The CDR3 coding sequence is TGTGCCAGTAGCCTACAGGGTTCCAATGAGCAGTTCTTC.

V gene TRBV11-3 combines with J gene TRBJ2-2; 13 positions agree with TRBD2. Looked up from germline, CDR1 is SGHNT and CDR2 is YENEEA. The V and J ends lost 5 bases and 4 bases, in that order; junction bases with no gene match: 4. The CDR3 covers 16 residues. CDR3 coding DNA: TGTGCCAGCAGCCGTGGACTAGCGGGAGCCACCGGGGAGCTGTTTTTT. Protein: CASSRGLAGATGELFF.

The V call is TRBV19, the J call TRBJ1-2; 8 bases are a match to TRBD1. CDR3 length: 15 residues. Unmatched junction bases numbered 5, after V lost 1 base and J lost 4 bases. In germline, CDR1 is LNHDA, CDR2 SQIVND (reference sequence). This CDR3 reads CASSIAGQGGYGYTF. CDR3 DNA sequence: TGTGCCAGTAGTATAGCTGGACAGGGAGGCTATGGCTACACCTTC. The full variable domain, with the rest looked up from reference TRBV19 and TRBJ1-2, is DGGITQSPKYLFRKEGQNVTLSCEQNLNHDAMYWYRQDPGQGLRLIYYSQIVNDFQKGDIAEGYSVSREKKESFPLTVTSAQKNPTAFYLCASSIAGQGGYGYTFGSGTRLTVV.

V is TRBV29-1 and J is TRBJ2-7, with unresolved D. CDR3 size: 12 residues. In germline, CDR1 is SQVTM, CDR2 ANQGSEA. V lost 1 base and J 4 bases, leaving 8 bases between the germline ends. The CDR3 DNA sequence: TGCAGCGTTGAAGCAGGTGGATACGAGCAGTACTTC. Protein sequence: CSVEAGGYEQYF.

This clone was seen only a few times. V is TRBV11-2 and J is TRBJ2-1, with 13 nucleotides matching TRBD2. The CDR3 is 16 amino acids. CDR1 and CDR2 (germline): SGHAT, FQNNGV. The junction had 8 bases not matched to a gene; V was cut back by 5 bases and J by 7 bases. This chain's CDR3 is CASSPGLAGAPNEQFF. The CDR3 DNA reads TGTGCCAGCAGCCCCGGACTAGCGGGAGCCCCAAATGAGCAGTTCTTC.

This chain uses TRBV5-6 with TRBJ1-5, with D perhaps TRBD1 (5 bases). Germline-derived CDR1 and CDR2 are SGHDT and YYEEEE. This CDR3 region has 15 residues. Trimming cost V 1 base and J 2 bases, with 10 bases left between them. CDR3 residues: CASSLFSRGNQPQHF. The CDR3 coding sequence is TGTGCCAGCAGCTTGTTTAGCAGGGGCAATCAGCCCCAGCATTTT. Complete variable domain (other parts from reference TRBV5-6 and TRBJ1-5): DAGVTQSPTHLIKTRGQQVTLRCSPKSGHDTVSWYQQALGQGPQFIFQYYEEEERQRGNFPDRFSGHQFPNYSSELNVNALLLGDSALYLCASSLFSRGNQPQHFGDGTRLSIL.

The chain employs TRBV7-9 and TRBJ2-7; maybe TRBD1 (7 bases). CDR1 and CDR2 (germline): SEHNR, FQNEAQ (reference sequence). V lost 5 bases, J lost 7 bases, and 21 bases lay in between. The CDR3 is 15 amino acids. CDR3 in amino acids: CASSHRDSSGREQYF. The DNA of the CDR3 is TGTGCCAGCAGCCACCGGGACAGCTCGGGGAGGGAGCAGTACTTC.

The V and J genes are TRBV11-3 and TRBJ2-5; maybe TRBD2 (6 bases). CDR3 length: 13 amino acids. The V and J ends lost 7 bases and 5 bases respectively, with 14 bases between them. Germline CDR1 SGHNT, CDR2 YENEEA. Written as DNA, the CDR3 is TGTGCCAGCACCTACGCTAGCGACGAGACCCAGTACTTC. Protein product: CASTYASDETQYF.

The CDR3 protein is CASSFAGGSVGNTIYF. The CDR3 DNA reads TGTGCCAGCAGCTTCGCAGGGGGCTCGGTTGGAAACACCATATATTTT. The chain is built from TRBV11-2 and TRBJ1-3, with 8 bases fitting TRBD1. J lost 3 bases, V lost 3 bases, and 7 bases had no gene match. The germline V gene has CDR1 SGHAT and CDR2 FQNNGV. The CDR3 is 16 amino acids. The full variable domain, in which reference TRBV11-2 and TRBJ1-3 provide the parts outside the CDR3, is EAGVAQSPRYKIIEKRQSVAFWCNPISGHATLYWYQQILGQGPKLLIQFQNNGVVDDSQLPKDRFSAERLKGVDSTLKIQPAKLEDSAVYLCASSFAGGSVGNTIYFGEGSWLTVV.

The chain combines TRBV5-1 with TRBJ2-2, with D possibly being TRBD2 (5 bases). V lost 4 bases and J 5 bases, leaving 15 bases between the germline ends. The CDR3 runs to 15 residues. CDR1 SGHRS and CDR2 YFSETQ come from the germline V gene. DNA for the CDR3: TGCGCCAGCAGCGCCTCCGGGGATCCTACCGGGGAGCTGTTTTTT. This encodes CASSASGDPTGELFF.

The gene calls are TRBV15 and TRBJ1-6; D remains ambiguous. The CDR3 totals 15 residues. Trimming took 0 bases from V and 9 from J, leaving 12 bases between them. CDR1 and CDR2 from the germline V gene are LNHNV and YYDKDF (reference sequence). The CDR3: CATSRDQNEGSPLHF. DNA for the CDR3: TGTGCCACCAGCAGAGATCAAAACGAGGGTTCACCCCTCCACTTT.

The chain employs TRBV11-3 and TRBJ2-3, with D possibly matching TRBD2 (6 bases). Trimming cost V 1 base and J 3 bases, with 11 bases left between them. The CDR3 covers 15 residues. Germline CDR1 is SGHNT and CDR2 is YENEEA. The CDR3 region is CASSLVTEGTDTQYF. The CDR3 DNA sequence: TGTGCCAGCAGCTTAGTAACGGAGGGGACAGATACGCAGTATTTT.

The chain couples TRBV7-6 to TRBJ1-1; the D gene is possibly TRBD1 (5 bases). V lost 6 bases and J lost 3, with 14 bases in between. CDR3 length: 14 amino acids. Germline CDR1 SGHVS, CDR2 FNYEAQ. Written as DNA, the CDR3 is TGTGCCAGCAGATTAATGGGGGGGGACACTGAAGCTTTCTTT. Its protein product is CASRLMGGDTEAFF.

This chain connects TRBV6-5 to TRBJ1-2, with 7 nucleotides matching TRBD1. Trimming cost V 6 bases and J 1 base; bases outside gene matches: 2. Looked up from germline, CDR1 is MNHEY and CDR2 is SVGAGI. The CDR3 length is 13 residues. The CDR3, as DNA: TGTGCCAGCAGCCGACAGGGTAACTATGGCTACACCTTC. Its translation is CASSRQGNYGYTF.

As concerns this clone: Germline is not matched at one junction end, which may reflect a read error. The rearrangement links TRBV11-3 to TRBJ2-7, with TRBD2 matching 7 bases. The CDR3 is 15 amino acids. The germline CDR1 and CDR2 sequences are SGHNT and YENEEA. The CDR3, as DNA: TGTGCCAGCAGCTTAGCCGGGACTATCACCTACGGGCAGTACTTC. Translation gives CASSLAGTITYGQYF.

CDR3 DNA sequence: TGTGCCAGTAGTTCCCAAGCGGGGCCTACCTACAATGAGCAGTTCTTC. Its translation is CASSSQAGPTYNEQFF. The chain carries TRBV19 and TRBJ2-1; 7 bases agree with TRBD2. Losses at the gene ends were 5 bases for V and 2 bases for J; bases not matched to a gene: 9. CDR3 size: 16 residues. CDR1 is LNHDA, CDR2 SQIVND, per germline (reference sequence).